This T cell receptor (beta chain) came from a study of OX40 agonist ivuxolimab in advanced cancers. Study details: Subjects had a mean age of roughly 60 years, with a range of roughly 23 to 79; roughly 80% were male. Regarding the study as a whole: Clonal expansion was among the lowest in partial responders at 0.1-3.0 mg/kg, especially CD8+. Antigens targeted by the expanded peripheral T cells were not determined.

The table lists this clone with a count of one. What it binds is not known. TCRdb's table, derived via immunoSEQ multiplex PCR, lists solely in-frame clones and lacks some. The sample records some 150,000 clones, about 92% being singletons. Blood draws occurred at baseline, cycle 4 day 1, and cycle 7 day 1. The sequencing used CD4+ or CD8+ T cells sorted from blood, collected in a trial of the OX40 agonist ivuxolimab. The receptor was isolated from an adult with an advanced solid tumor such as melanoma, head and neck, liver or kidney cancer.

CDR3 protein: CASSSGQGAGNQPQHF. In DNA, the CDR3 is TGTGCCAGCAGCTCGGGACAGGGGGCCGGCAATCAGCCCCAGCATTTT. This chain uses TRBV28 with TRBJ1-5; TRBD1 aligns across 12 bases. Germline loops: CDR1 MDHEN, CDR2 SYDVKM. This CDR3 is 16 amino acids long. V lost 6 bases, J lost 2 bases, and 5 bases stayed unmatched.